The TCR beta chain described here comes from a study of blood T cell repertoires in COVID-19. Overall study: There were acute and convalescent COVID-19 samples, and they came from the United States, Italy and Spain. T cells, B-cell-depleted T cells, or PBMCs provided the cDNA or gDNA that served as material.

The ends lost 7 bases at V and 1 base at J; junction bases unmatched: 6. This CDR3 region has 13 residues. Germline V gene lookup returns CDR1 SQVTM and CDR2 ANQGSEA. In the authors' methods: Amplification from reference gene primers served as the basis for estimated nucleated cell counts. Method: immunoSEQ multiplex PCR; TCRdb's copy keeps in-frame clones and lacks some. V and J calls and clone size are given by that table; D and trimming were obtained from the DNA. The sample carries under 300,000 clones, nearly 90% recorded once. Sequencing was done on a sample of peripheral blood. The V and J genes are TRBV29-1 and TRBJ1-1; TRBD1 matches 7 bases. This sequence originates from a woman aged 40 to 55 who had recovered from COVID-19. CDR3 region: CSASGQENTEAFF. For the CDR3, the DNA is TGCAGCGCTTCTGGACAGGAGAACACTGAAGCTTTCTTT.